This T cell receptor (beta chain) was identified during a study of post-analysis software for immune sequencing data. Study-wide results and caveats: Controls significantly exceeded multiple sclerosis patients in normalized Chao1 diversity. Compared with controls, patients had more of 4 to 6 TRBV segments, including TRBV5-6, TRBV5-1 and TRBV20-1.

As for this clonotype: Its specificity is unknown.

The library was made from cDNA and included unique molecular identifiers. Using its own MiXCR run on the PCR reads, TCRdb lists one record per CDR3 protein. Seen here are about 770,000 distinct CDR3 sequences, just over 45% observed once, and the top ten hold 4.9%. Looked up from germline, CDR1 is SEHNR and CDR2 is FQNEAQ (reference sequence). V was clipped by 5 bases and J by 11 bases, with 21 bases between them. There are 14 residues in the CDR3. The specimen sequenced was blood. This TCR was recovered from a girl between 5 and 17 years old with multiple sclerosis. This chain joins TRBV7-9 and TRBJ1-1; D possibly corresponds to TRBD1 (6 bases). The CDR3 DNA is TGTGCCAGCAGCCAGATACAGGGCCACCCTGGGGCTTTCTTT. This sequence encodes CASSQIQGHPGAFF.